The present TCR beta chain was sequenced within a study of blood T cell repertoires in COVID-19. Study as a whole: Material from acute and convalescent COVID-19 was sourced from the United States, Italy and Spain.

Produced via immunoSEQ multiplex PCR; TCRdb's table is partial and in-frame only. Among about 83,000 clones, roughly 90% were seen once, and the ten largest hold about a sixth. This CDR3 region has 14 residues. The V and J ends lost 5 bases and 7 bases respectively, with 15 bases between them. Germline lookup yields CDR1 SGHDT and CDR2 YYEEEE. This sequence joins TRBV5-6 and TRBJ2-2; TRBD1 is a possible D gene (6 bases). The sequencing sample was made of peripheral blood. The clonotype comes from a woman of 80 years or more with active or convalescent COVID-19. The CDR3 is CASRETQGNGELFF. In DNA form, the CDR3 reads TGTGCCAGCAGGGAGACACAGGGTAACGGGGAGCTGTTTTTT.